These 18 T cell receptor beta chains came from one sample sequenced in a study of CD8+ T cells in alopecia areata. Reverse transcription of extracted RNA yielded cDNA, which provided the sequencing template. Sequencing used immunoSEQ multiplex PCR; TCRdb keeps in-frame clones, though not all of them. This sample has over a thousand clones, each found more than once. The time point: mouse skin at time of skin grafting. The sample was skin, taken at week 0. The receptors come from a C3H/HeJ mouse with alopecia areata. This strain has MHC haplotype H2-k.

This clone was observed a handful of times. The gene symbols are mouse symbols. The CDR3 end lies 4 residues beyond the end of the read and is filled in from the germline J gene. The rearrangement joins TRBV2 to TRBJ1-2; tentative D call: TRBD1 (6 bases). The V end was cut by 0 bases, the J end by 4 bases, with 15 bases between. The CDR3 loop spans 16 amino acids. Per the germline V gene, CDR1 is LGHNA and CDR2 is YSYQKL. The CDR3 sequence: CASSQDRGGAGSDYTF. Incomplete CDR3 DNA: TGTGCCAGCAGCCAAGATAGGGGGGGGGCCGGCTCC.

Judged by abundance, this clone is medium-sized. Gene names follow the mouse nomenclature. The CDR3 is cut off 4 residues early in the read; its end comes from the germline J gene. V usage is TRBV29 and J usage is TRBJ2-2; TRBD2 agrees at 14 bases. The junction had 3 bases not matched to a gene; V was cut back by 5 bases and J by 4 bases. CDR3 length equals 16 residues. Germline V CDR1 and CDR2: MSHET, SYDVDS. The CDR3 is CASSPGTGGATGQLYF. CDR3 DNA (partial): TGTGCTAGCAGTCCGGGGACTGGGGGGGCCACCGGG.

This clone showed up many times. All gene names here are mouse names. The sequenced part of the CDR3 DNA is TGTGCCAGCAGTGGTGCACCTGGGGGGTCCTAT. Its protein product is CASSGAPGGSY. The whole CDR3 region reads CASSGAPGGSYEQYF. The chain is built from TRBV13-3 and TRBJ2-7; 8 bases align to TRBD2. The CDR3 goes on 4 residues after the read ends, and that part is filled in from the germline J gene. The length of the CDR3 is 15 residues. Germline V lookup: CDR1 NNHDY, CDR2 SYVADS. V lost 3 bases and J lost 1; bases outside the gene matches: 6.

This clone was counted many times. The germline and genes are mouse ones. The missing CDR3 end, 4 residues past where the read stops, is filled in from the germline J gene. The J gene is TRBJ2-5, the V gene TRBV13-2; TRBD2 matches at 10 bases. Germline V gene sequence: CDR1 NNHNN, CDR2 SYGAGS (reference sequence). This CDR3 has 15 residues. The CDR3 loop is CASGDLTGGEDTQYF. The sequenced part of the CDR3 DNA is TGTGCCAGCGGTGACTTAACTGGGGGGGAAGAC.

This clone is judged large. Gene names are mouse gene names. Read data end 4 residues before the CDR3 end; the end is taken from the germline J gene. The chain carries TRBV1 and TRBJ2-1; maybe TRBD1 (5 bases). The V gene's germline CDR1 is NSQYPW and CDR2 LRSPGD (reference sequence). CDR3 size: 16 residues. Trimming shortened V by 0 bases and J by 4 bases, and 13 bases separated the two germline ends. CDR3 bases read: TGCACCTGCAGTGCAGATCGGAGGGGAGGGTATGCT. Translation gives CTCSADRRGGYA. The entire CDR3 is CTCSADRRGGYAEQFF.

This clone is deemed large. Mouse gene names and germline throughout. The read ends 4 residues shy of where the CDR3 ends; the end is completed using the germline J gene. The V gene is TRBV19, the J gene TRBJ2-1, with D possibly TRBD2 on 5 matching bases. CDR1 FNHDT and CDR2 SITEND come from the germline V gene (reference sequence). The CDR3 totals 14 residues. V gave up 1 base and J gave up 3 bases, with 8 bases separating them. CDR3 residues: CASSIRTSYAEQFF. The CDR3 DNA, read in part, is TGTGCCAGCAGTATAAGGACTAGCTATGCT.

By its share, this clone is large. Mouse germline and gene names are used. The read comes to an end 4 residues before the CDR3 does, leaving the germline J gene to fill in the end. The genes are TRBV13-1 and TRBJ2-7; perhaps TRBD1 as D (6 bases). The CDR3 has 13 residues. The V end lost 5 bases, the J end lost 3 bases, and 12 bases lay between the germline ends. Germline-derived CDR1 and CDR2 are NSHNY and SYGAGN. The CDR3 is CASRGTKNYEQYF. CDR3 bases read: TGTGCCAGCAGGGGGACAAAAAACTAT.

This clone is large (0.1 to 1%) by share. Mouse gene names apply. The CDR3 goes on 4 residues after the read ends, and that part is filled in from the germline J gene. The V gene is TRBV19, the J gene TRBJ2-1; 11 bases are shared with TRBD2. CDR3 length: 15 amino acids. V was clipped by 4 bases and J by 3 bases; unmatched bases: 3. Looked up from germline, CDR1 is FNHDT and CDR2 is SITEND (reference sequence). Incomplete CDR3 DNA: TGTGCCAGCAGTCCCGGGACTGGGGGCTATGCT. This codes for CASSPGTGGYA. The whole CDR3 protein is CASSPGTGGYAEQFF.

By sample share, this clone is large (0.1 to 1%). Mouse gene names and germline throughout. Read data end 4 residues before the CDR3 end; the end is taken from the germline J gene. This chain uses TRBV19 with TRBJ1-2, with D uncertain. V was trimmed by 1 base and J by 0 bases, leaving 7 bases between them. This CDR3 contains 14 residues. Germline assignment: CDR1 FNHDT and CDR2 SITEND (reference sequence). The CDR3 spells CASSIKQSNSDYTF. Partial CDR3 DNA: TGTGCCAGCAGTATAAAACAGTCAAACTCC.

This clone is deemed medium-sized. Mouse names are used for the genes. The read terminates 4 residues ahead of where the CDR3 ends, so the germline J gene completes it. V usage is TRBV3 and J usage is TRBJ2-5; a possible D gene is TRBD1 (6 bases). Germline assignment: CDR1 SNHLY and CDR2 FYNGKV (reference sequence). CDR3 length: 14 residues. V shed 5 bases and J shed 0 bases, with 9 bases lying between them. The CDR3 sequence is CASSPDRNQDTQYF. The CDR3 DNA, read in part, is TGTGCCAGCAGCCCGGACAGAAACCAAGAC.

This clone is labeled as medium-sized (0.01 to 0.1%). Germline and genes: mouse. The sequence runs out 4 residues before the end of the CDR3; the remainder is reconstructed from the germline J gene. The gene calls are TRBV3 and TRBJ2-7; 10 bases are shared with TRBD2. The length of the CDR3 is 15 residues. Germline-derived CDR1 and CDR2 are SNHLY and FYNGKV (reference sequence). CDR3 DNA, as far as it was read: TGTGCCAGCAGCTTTCCGGGACTGGGGTTTTAT. It specifies CASSFPGLGFY. The whole CDR3 protein is CASSFPGLGFYEQYF. The whole variable domain, remainder taken from reference TRBV3 and TRBJ2-7, is GPKVLQIPSHQIIDMGQMVTLNCDPVSNHLYFYWYKQILGQQMEFLVNFYNGKVMEKSKLFKDQFSVERPDGSYFTLKIQPTALEDSAVYFCASSFPGLGFYEQYFGPGTRLTVL.

This clone rates as medium-sized (0.01 to 0.1%). Gene names follow the mouse nomenclature. The DNA ends 4 residues before the CDR3 does, and the rest of the CDR3 is filled in from the germline J gene. The chain recombines TRBV5 with TRBJ2-3; 7 nucleotides align to TRBD1. This CDR3 is 14 amino acids long. The V segment lost 5 bases and the J segment 0 bases; nucleotides outside the gene matches: 2. Germline loops: CDR1 LGHNA, CDR2 YNLKQL (reference sequence). Partial CDR3 DNA: TGTGCCAGCAGCGGGGACAGTAGTGCAGAA. It encodes CASSGDSSAE. The whole CDR3 protein reads CASSGDSSAETLYF.

This clone is labeled as medium-sized. Gene names follow the mouse nomenclature. Read sequence stops 4 residues before the CDR3 end, and the germline J gene provides the missing end. This chain joins TRBV19 and TRBJ2-5, with D possibly matching TRBD1 (6 bases). Germline V gene data show CDR1 as FNHDT and CDR2 as SITEND (reference sequence). The CDR3 runs 14 residues. Trimming pared 2 bases from V and 3 bases from J, leaving 10 bases between. The sequenced part of the CDR3 DNA is TGTGCCAGCAGTATTGTGGGACAACAAGAC. Translated, it gives CASSIVGQQD. The complete CDR3 sequence is CASSIVGQQDTQYF.

Many counts were recorded for this clone. Gene labels here are mouse ones. The read terminates 4 residues ahead of where the CDR3 ends, so the germline J gene completes it. The chain carries TRBV31 and TRBJ2-5, with TRBD2 identical over 10 bases. This CDR3 spans 13 amino acids. The V gene's germline CDR1 is GKSSPN and CDR2 SITVG. Incomplete CDR3 DNA: TGTGCCTGGAGTGGGGACTGGGGAGAC. This codes for CAWSGDWGD. In full, the CDR3 reads CAWSGDWGDTQYF.

This clone is deemed medium-sized. Mouse gene names apply. This chain's CDR3 is CASSNRDWGDEQYF. The covered CDR3 bases are TGTGCCAGCAGTAACAGGGACTGGGGGGAT. The V and J genes are TRBV13-3 and TRBJ2-7; the match to TRBD2 covers 12 bases. The missing CDR3 end, 4 residues past where the read stops, is filled in from the germline J gene. Germline V gives CDR1 NNHDY, CDR2 SYVADS. CDR3 length equals 14 residues.

This clone was observed a handful of times. These gene names are mouse names. The read ends 4 residues before the CDR3 terminus; that terminus is restored from the germline J gene. This chain joins TRBV4 and TRBJ2-1; a weak D match, TRBD2 (6 bases). The CDR3 has 16 residues. V was clipped by 3 bases and J by 0 bases, with 12 bases between them. Germline values: CDR1 LGHDT, CDR2 YNNKQL (reference sequence). The chain's CDR3 is CASSYRWGDNYAEQFF. The DNA read from the CDR3 is TGTGCCAGCAGCTACCGCTGGGGTGATAACTATGCT.

This clone ranks as medium-sized (0.01 to 0.1%). The germline and genes are mouse ones. The sequence runs out 4 residues before the end of the CDR3; the remainder is reconstructed from the germline J gene. This chain connects TRBV3 to TRBJ2-7, with 11 bases identical to TRBD2. CDR1 SNHLY and CDR2 FYNGKV come from the germline V gene (reference sequence). This CDR3 comprises 14 residues. J gave up 3 bases and V 3 bases, and 1 base lay outside the gene matches. The chain's CDR3 is CASSFGTGGYEQYF. The DNA read from the CDR3 is TGTGCCAGCAGCTTCGGGACTGGGGGCTAT.

This clone was seen ten or more times. Germline and genes here are mouse. The CDR3 sequence: CAWSQGANTEVFF. The CDR3 bases that were read are TGTGCCTGGTCACAGGGGGCAAACACA. The rearrangement links TRBV31 to TRBJ1-1; 8 bases map to TRBD1. The CDR3 goes on 4 residues after the read ends, and that part is filled in from the germline J gene. Germline V gene lookup returns CDR1 GKSSPN and CDR2 SITVG. Losses at the gene ends were 5 bases for V and 0 bases for J; bases not matched to a gene: 2. This CDR3 contains 13 residues.